The 27 T cell receptor beta chains below all came from one sample that was sequenced in a study of T-cell reconstitution after alpha-beta-depleted transplantation in children. TCRbeta library construction was performed incorporating unique molecular identifiers. TCRdb re-analysed the PCR reads in MiXCR, keeping a single row per CDR3 protein. The sample yields 150,000 to 200,000 distinct CDR3 sequences, around 6.8% seen once. Sample: PBMCs from the stem cell graft donor, taken from the stem cell graft. The receptors were sampled from a human donor who donated a stem cell graft to a child with Wiskott-Aldrich syndrome.

This clonotype was found many times. V and J are TRBV5-1 and TRBJ1-2, with 9 positions matching TRBD1. Germline V gene data show CDR1 as SGHRS and CDR2 as YFSETQ. J gave up 4 bases and V 3 bases, and 4 bases lay outside the gene matches. CDR3 length: 14 amino acids. The CDR3 DNA reads TGCGCCAGCAGCTCGTTGACAGGGGGCTATGGCTACACCTTC. The encoded protein is CASSSLTGGYGYTF.

The chain employs TRBV28 and TRBJ1-5; 9 positions match TRBD1. V lost 6 bases and J lost 5; bases outside the gene matches: 5. This CDR3 comprises 14 residues. Germline loops: CDR1 MDHEN, CDR2 SYDVKM. CDR3 amino acids: CASRETGGYQPQHF. In DNA, the CDR3 is TGTGCCAGCAGGGAAACAGGGGGCTATCAGCCCCAGCATTTT.

This clonotype was seen repeatedly, ten times or more. The chain joins TRBV24-1 to TRBJ2-7; D is ambiguous. Trimming took 5 bases from V and 5 from J, leaving 6 bases between them. The CDR3 runs to 11 residues. The V gene's germline CDR1 is KGHDR and CDR2 SFDVKD. The CDR3 nucleotides are TGTGCCACCAGTGCAAGGGACGAGCAGTACTTC. This sequence encodes CATSARDEQYF.

This clonotype has a count of ten or more. The chain links TRBV20-1 to TRBJ2-7; possibly TRBD1 for D (6 bases). The CDR3 is 13 residues long. The V end was cut by 5 bases, the J end by 5 bases, with 16 bases between. CDR1 DFQATT and CDR2 SNEGSKA come from the germline V gene (reference sequence). The CDR3 DNA is TGCAGTGCTGGGGGCGGACTTCCCAACGAGCAGTACTTC. This encodes CSAGGGLPNEQYF.

This clonotype was seen ten or more times. This rearrangement joins TRBV29-1 to TRBJ1-3; D not certain. CDR1 is SQVTM and CDR2 is ANQGSEA in the germline V gene. Deletions cut 2 bases from V and 2 bases from J, with 1 base between. CDR3 length: 11 residues. Here the CDR3 reads CSVETGNTIYF. The CDR3 DNA follows: TGCAGCGTTGAAACTGGAAACACCATATATTTT.

There are many counts of this clonotype. The CDR3 bases are TGCAGTGCTAGAGTAACAGGGAACACTGAAGCTTTCTTT. Translation gives CSARVTGNTEAFF. The V and J genes are TRBV20-1 and TRBJ1-1; a possible D gene is TRBD1 (5 bases). Per germline, CDR1 DFQATT and CDR2 SNEGSKA (reference sequence). The CDR3 has 13 amino acids. The ends were cut back, 1 base at V and 1 base at J, with 7 bases in the middle.

This clonotype has ten or more counts. The J gene is TRBJ2-3, the V gene TRBV12-3 or TRBV12-4; a possible D gene is TRBD2 (6 bases). This CDR3 contains 15 residues. Trimming cost V 7 bases and J 1 base, with 15 bases left between them. Here the CDR3 reads CASTFVGGGTDTQYF. The CDR3 nucleotides read TGTGCCAGCACCTTCGTTGGCGGGGGCACAGATACGCAGTATTTT.

This clonotype was counted many times. The chain employs TRBV13 and TRBJ1-3; D is unclear. Germline V CDR1 and CDR2: PRHDT, FYEKMQ (reference sequence). CDR3 size: 16 residues. V lost 2 bases and J 2 bases, leaving 13 bases between the germline ends. CDR3 DNA sequence: TGTGCCAGCAGCTTATTTTCTCGGGCAGCTGGAAACACCATATATTTT. Its translation is CASSLFSRAAGNTIYF.

This clonotype was seen many times. CDR3 sequence (DNA): TGTGCCAGCAGTCCTACGGACAGGGGGACCTCCTACGAGCAGTACTTC. This gives the protein CASSPTDRGTSYEQYF. The J gene is TRBJ2-7, the V gene TRBV12-3 or TRBV12-4, with 10 bases aligning to TRBD1. This CDR3 contains 16 residues. J gave up 0 bases and V 5 bases, and 7 bases lay outside the gene matches.

There are many counts of this clonotype. This rearrangement joins TRBV15 to TRBJ2-5, with a possible D match to TRBD1 (6 bases). The V gene lost 5 bases and the J gene lost 3 bases, with 13 bases spanning the gap. Germline V gene sequence: CDR1 LNHNV, CDR2 YYDKDF (reference sequence). This CDR3 is 14 amino acids long. The CDR3 reads CATSRGNREETQYF. As DNA, the CDR3 is TGTGCCACCAGCCGTGGTAACAGGGAAGAGACCCAGTACTTC.

This clonotype was picked up one time. V is TRBV5-1 and J is TRBJ1-1, with no clear D. The V end lost 0 bases, the J end lost 1 base, and 7 bases lay between the germline ends. The length of the CDR3 is 14 residues. Per the germline V gene, CDR1 is SGHRS and CDR2 is YFSETQ. DNA for the CDR3: TGCGCCAGCAGCTTGGAACTCCCGAACACTGAAGCTTTCTTT. It translates to CASSLELPNTEAFF. Full variable domain (remainder filled in from reference TRBV5-1 and TRBJ1-1): KAGVTQTPRYLIKTRGQQVTLSCSPISGHRSVSWYQQTPGQGLQFLFEYFSETQRNKGNFPGRFSGRQFSNSRSEMNVSTLELGDSALYLCASSLELPNTEAFFGQGTRLTVV.

As for this clonotype: Given a much more abundant clone one base away, this may be a read error. The gene calls are TRBV30 and TRBJ2-5; no reliable D call. The CDR3 covers 12 residues. Trimming removed 0 bases at V and 7 bases at J, with 9 bases between. Germline assignment: CDR1 GTSNPN and CDR2 SVGIG (reference sequence). The CDR3 DNA reads TGTGCCTGGAGTGTTTGTGTCGGGACCCAGTACTTC. Residues: CAWSVCVGTQYF.

The chain uses TRBV3-1 and TRBJ2-7; 7 nucleotides align to TRBD1. The J segment lost 6 bases and the V segment lost 1 base, leaving 9 bases of the junction unmatched. Germline CDR1 reads LGHDT; CDR2 reads YNNKEL (reference sequence). This CDR3 has 15 amino acids. CDR3 protein: CASSQGWYPGGEQYF. CDR3 in DNA: TGTGCCAGCAGCCAAGGGTGGTATCCAGGGGGCGAGCAGTACTTC.

This clonotype was seen repeatedly, ten times or more. The CDR3 spells CASSQQGGIYNEQFF. The CDR3 DNA reads as TGTGCCAGCAGCCAACAGGGAGGTATCTACAATGAGCAGTTCTTC. The chain combines TRBV7-2 with TRBJ2-1; D is perhaps TRBD1 or TRBD2 (6 bases each). Germline V lookup: CDR1 SGHTA, CDR2 FQGNSA. The CDR3 has 15 amino acids. The ends were cut back, 5 bases at V and 3 bases at J, with 14 bases in the middle.

This clonotype occurred many times. V gene TRBV9 combines with J gene TRBJ1-6, with D maybe TRBD1 (5 bases). There are 13 residues in the CDR3. From germline, CDR1 is SGDLS and CDR2 YYNGEE. Between the trimmed V and J ends, which lost 2 bases and 8 bases, there was a span of 8 bases. The CDR3 spells CASSVGRDSPLHF. The CDR3 nucleotides read TGTGCCAGCAGCGTTGGCAGGGATTCACCCCTCCACTTT. Full variable domain (outside the CDR3, taken from reference TRBV9 and TRBJ1-6): DSGVTQTPKHLITATGQRVTLRCSPRSGDLSVYWYQQSLDQGLQFLIQYYNGEERAKGNILERFSAQQFPDLHSELNLSSLELGDSALYFCASSVGRDSPLHFGNGTRLTVT.

This clonotype was recorded many times. V usage is TRBV11-2 and J usage is TRBJ2-3, with 8 bases that match TRBD2. The CDR3 sequence is 15 residues long. V lost 7 bases to trimming and J lost 1 base; unmatched junction nucleotides: 7. Germline CDR1 is SGHAT and CDR2 is FQNNGV. In nucleotides, the CDR3 is TGTGCCAGCACTTGGACAGCGGGGGGCACAGATACGCAGTATTTT. Residues: CASTWTAGGTDTQYF. The full variable domain, with the rest looked up from reference TRBV11-2 and TRBJ2-3, is EAGVAQSPRYKIIEKRQSVAFWCNPISGHATLYWYQQILGQGPKLLIQFQNNGVVDDSQLPKDRFSAERLKGVDSTLKIQPAKLEDSAVYLCASTWTAGGTDTQYFGPGTRLTVL.

The sample holds many counts of this clonotype. DNA of the CDR3: TGTGCCATCAGTGCTGACAATAGCAATCAGCCCCAGCATTTT. Translating it yields CAISADNSNQPQHF. V and J are TRBV10-3 and TRBJ1-5; D uncertain. CDR3 length: 14 amino acids. Trimming cost V 4 bases and J 0 bases, with 7 bases left between them. Germline V gene sequence: CDR1 ENHRY, CDR2 SYGVKD.

This clonotype was counted many times. The chain combines TRBV5-1 with TRBJ2-3, with D unclear. Germline V CDR1 and CDR2: SGHRS, YFSETQ. There are 14 residues in the CDR3. V was cut by 1 base and J by 2 bases, with 8 bases left in between. CDR3 sequence (DNA): TGCGCCAGCAGCTTGACACGGCCCACAGATACGCAGTATTTT. As protein: CASSLTRPTDTQYF. Together with reference TRBV5-1 and TRBJ2-3, the CDR3 gives the full variable domain: KAGVTQTPRYLIKTRGQQVTLSCSPISGHRSVSWYQQTPGQGLQFLFEYFSETQRNKGNFPGRFSGRQFSNSRSEMNVSTLELGDSALYLCASSLTRPTDTQYFGPGTRLTVL.

This clonotype was observed at least ten times. The chain couples TRBV5-1 to TRBJ2-3, with 10 bases fitting TRBD1. Germline CDR1 and CDR2: SGHRS and YFSETQ. The CDR3 contains 15 residues. The ends lost 2 bases at V and 7 bases at J; junction bases unmatched: 7. The CDR3 nucleotides are TGCGCCAGCAGCTTTGCAGGACAGGGGGAAAATACGCAGTATTTT. It specifies CASSFAGQGENTQYF.

This clonotype was observed many times. The gene calls are TRBV29-1 and TRBJ1-5; D remains unclear. The CDR3 contains 10 residues. The germline V gene has CDR1 SQVTM and CDR2 ANQGSEA. V was pared by 5 bases and J by 4 bases, with 3 bases between. The CDR3 here is CSVINQPQHF. In DNA, the CDR3 is TGCAGCGTTATAAATCAGCCCCAGCATTTT.

This clonotype has a count of ten or more. CDR3 loop: CASSPTGTETYEQYF. CDR3 sequence (DNA): TGCGCCAGCAGCCCTACCGGGACAGAGACCTACGAGCAGTACTTC. The chain uses TRBV5-1 and TRBJ2-7; 7 bases are shared with TRBD1. Per the germline V gene, CDR1 is SGHRS and CDR2 is YFSETQ. The CDR3 sequence is 15 residues long. V was pared by 4 bases and J by 2 bases, with 9 bases of the junction left unmatched. Complete variable domain (other parts from reference TRBV5-1 and TRBJ2-7): KAGVTQTPRYLIKTRGQQVTLSCSPISGHRSVSWYQQTPGQGLQFLFEYFSETQRNKGNFPGRFSGRQFSNSRSEMNVSTLELGDSALYLCASSPTGTETYEQYFGPGTRLTVT.

This chain uses TRBV6-5 with TRBJ1-2; D is uncertain. The CDR3 covers 16 residues. Trimming removed 2 bases from V and 5 bases from J, with 18 bases in between. The V gene's germline CDR1 is MNHEY and CDR2 SVGAGI. CDR3 amino acids: CASSYRQASIYYGYTF. The DNA of the CDR3 is TGTGCCAGCAGTTACCGGCAGGCCTCGATCTATTATGGCTACACCTTC.

This clonotype occurred many times. J is TRBJ2-3 and V is TRBV20-1, with a weak D call TRBD1 (5 bases). There are 14 residues in the CDR3. V was clipped by 0 bases and J by 3 bases, with 10 bases between them. The germline V gene encodes CDR1 DFQATT and CDR2 SNEGSKA (reference sequence). The CDR3 is CSARDPRQTDTQYF. In DNA, the CDR3 is TGCAGTGCTAGAGATCCCAGACAGACAGATACGCAGTATTTT.

This clonotype was observed a few times. The chain employs TRBV12-3 or TRBV12-4 and TRBJ2-7; no definite D call. The CDR3 sequence is 14 residues long. The V end was cut by 3 bases, the J end by 4 bases, with 13 bases between. DNA for the CDR3: TGTGCCAGCAGTTTGGCGACCCCAATTTACGAGCAGTACTTC. This encodes CASSLATPIYEQYF.

This clonotype was counted at least ten times. This chain links TRBV6-5 with TRBJ2-7, with D unresolved. The CDR3 covers 12 residues. Germline CDR1 is MNHEY and CDR2 is SVGAGI. With 6 bases removed from V and 2 bases from J, the gap between germline ends came to 8 bases. The CDR3 reads CASRYGAYEQYF. The CDR3 nucleotides read TGTGCCAGCAGGTACGGAGCCTACGAGCAGTACTTC.

This clonotype was detected ten times or more. The rearrangement links TRBV12-3 or TRBV12-4 to TRBJ1-2, with D maybe TRBD1 (6 bases). This CDR3 contains 15 residues. Trimming took 4 bases from V and 4 from J, leaving 16 bases between them. The CDR3 bases are TGTGCCAGCAGTTCACACCGCCAGGGGAGCTATGGCTACACCTTC. Translated: CASSSHRQGSYGYTF.

This clonotype showed up many times. The rearrangement links TRBV30 to TRBJ1-1; D might be TRBD1 (6 bases). Germline V gene lookup returns CDR1 GTSNPN and CDR2 SVGIG (reference sequence). The CDR3 extends over 14 amino acids. V gave up 4 bases and J gave up 0 bases, with 12 bases separating them. The CDR3 spells CAWKAGALNTEAFF. DNA of the CDR3: TGTGCCTGGAAGGCAGGGGCACTGAACACTGAAGCTTTCTTT. The full variable domain, in which reference TRBV30 and TRBJ1-1 provide the parts outside the CDR3, is SQTIHQWPATLVQPVGSPLSLECTVEGTSNPNLYWYRQAAGRGLQLLFYSVGIGQISSEVPQNLSASRPQDRQFILSSKKLLLSDSGFYLCAWKAGALNTEAFFGQGTRLTVV.